These T cell receptor beta chains were read from a single sample in a study of blood T cell dynamics during melanoma immunotherapy. Using immunoSEQ multiplex PCR, the repertoire was profiled, and TCRdb retains in-frame clones only, with some absent. This table has around 10,000 clones, around 86% appearing once. The sample here was blood, taken from a patient treated with checkpoint blockade. All receptors come from a human donor with melanoma. CDR3s include the opening cysteine and the closing phenylalanine or tryptophan. D genes are given only for firm matches. Part of the rows lack a size; the others show once, few, many or a class for expanded clones.

TRBV5-1	-	TRBJ2-2	-	TGCGCCAGCAGCTTGCCCAGGGTCACCGGGGAGCTGTTTTTT	CASSLPRVTGELFF
TRBV6-5	-	TRBJ1-1	TRBD1	TGTGCCAGCAGTTATACAGGGGACACTGAAGCTTTCTTT	CASSYTGDTEAFF
TRBV6-1	-	TRBJ1-5	-	TGTGCCAGCCGTGCCTTCGCAGGGATCAATCAGCCCCAGCATTTT	CASRAFAGINQPQHF
TRBV9	-	TRBJ1-6	-	TGTGCCAGCAGCTCTAGAGTGGCCGAAGGCAGGGGTAATTCACCCCTCCACTTT	CASSSRVAEGRGNSPLHF
TRBV6-7	-	TRBJ1-6	-	TGTGCCAGCCTTAACCGACAGGCTCTCTCCTATAATTCACCCCTCCACTTT	CASLNRQALSYNSPLHF
TRBV14	-	TRBJ1-2	TRBD1	TGTGCCAGCAGCATACAGGGGTATGGCTACACCTTC	CASSIQGYGYTF
TRBV7-2	-	TRBJ1-4	-	TGTGCCAGCAGCTTAGGGTACAGTGCAACTAATGAAAAACTGTTTTTT	CASSLGYSATNEKLFF
TRBV4-1	-	TRBJ1-2	-	TGCGCCAGCAGCCAAGACAGGGCTAACTATGGCTACACCTTC	CASSQDRANYGYTF
TRBV6-5	-	TRBJ2-5	TRBD2	TGTGCCAGCAGAAGGACTAGCGGGGCCCAAGAGACCCAGTACTTC	CASRRTSGAQETQYF
TRBV27	-	TRBJ1-5	TRBD1	TGTGCCAGCAGTCCCGGACAGGGTAGTCAGCCCCAGCATTTT	CASSPGQGSQPQHF
TRBV18	-	TRBJ1-1	-	TGTGCCAGCTCACCGTCGACAGAAAAAGCTGAAGCTTTCTTT	CASSPSTEKAEAFF
TRBV28	-	TRBJ1-1	-	TGTGCCAGCAGCCCCCGGGTGGATGAAGCTTTCTTT	CASSPRVDEAFF
TRBV7-9	-	TRBJ1-5	TRBD1	TGTGCCAGCAGTTTACAGGGGGCTCATCAGCCCCAGCATTTT	CASSLQGAHQPQHF
TRBV18	-	TRBJ1-3	TRBD1	TGTGCCAGCTCATTGGGACAGGGGAGTGGAAACACCATATATTTT	CASSLGQGSGNTIYF
TRBV5-1	-	TRBJ2-3	-	TGCGCCAGCAGCTTGGTTGGTGTGGGCACAGATACGCAGTATTTT	CASSLVGVGTDTQYF
TRBV6-1	-	TRBJ2-5	TRBD2	TGTGCCAGCAGTTATAGCGGGGGAGAGACCCAGTACTTC	CASSYSGGETQYF
TRBV2	few	TRBJ1-5	-	TGTGCCAGCAATGGACCGTTTAGCAATCAGCCCCAGCATTTT	CASNGPFSNQPQHF
TRBV2	-	TRBJ2-7	-	TGTGCCAGCAGTGGGGGTTACGAGCAGTACTTC	CASSGGYEQYF
TRBV27	-	TRBJ2-1	-	TGTGCCAGCACCGTTAGAGCCGGGTACAGCCAGAATGAGCAGTTCTTC	CASTVRAGYSQNEQFF
TRBV6-5	-	TRBJ1-1	-	TGTGCCAGCAGTTACCGGGGGAGGGGAACTGAAGCTTTCTTT	CASSYRGRGTEAFF
TRBV4-1	-	TRBJ1-5	-	TGCGCCAGCAGCCAAGATGGCGGGGAGGATCAGCCCCAGCATTTT	CASSQDGGEDQPQHF
TRBV25-1	-	TRBJ1-1	-	TGTGCCAGCACACAGGGCTGGAGGAACACTGAAGCTTTCTTT	CASTQGWRNTEAFF
TRBV19	-	TRBJ1-6	-	TGTGCCAGCACCGTCCAGGGGTTGAGCTCCTATAATTCACCCCTCCACTTT	CASTVQGLSSYNSPLHF
TRBV9	-	TRBJ2-2	TRBD2	TGTGCCAGCAGCGTAGCTTACCGCGGGGGGGCCAACGGGGAGCTGTTTTTT	CASSVAYRGGANGELFF
TRBV10-1	few	TRBJ1-5	-	TGCGCCAGCGCCTCAGGGAATCAGCCCCAGCATTTT	CASASGNQPQHF